This TCR beta chain is from a study of cytomegalovirus exposure and HLA in healthy donors. Points from the study as a whole: Accounts indicate the classifier identified cytomegalovirus status with strong specificity and sensitivity. TCR sequences were mostly rare, though some public TCRs occurred in many donors.

This CDR3 is 15 amino acids long. V lost 3 bases to trimming and J lost 2 bases; unmatched junction nucleotides: 6. Germline-derived CDR1 and CDR2 are MDHEN and SYDVKM. Sequenced by immunoSEQ multiplex PCR; TCRdb stores in-frame clones only, minus some. The sample lists 150,000 to 200,000 clones, 84% occurring once. In regard to this clone: The antigen remains undetermined.

This clonotype was sampled from a young man in good health and CMV-seropositive. This chain connects TRBV28 to TRBJ2-7; 8 bases map to TRBD1. Sample: PBMCs. Here the CDR3 DNA reads TGTGCCAGCAGTTTCAGGGGGCGCCCCCCCTACGAGCAGTACTTC. Translated, it gives CASSFRGRPPYEQYF. The whole variable domain, filled in from reference TRBV28 and TRBJ2-7, reads DVKVTQSSRYLVKRTGEKVFLECVQDMDHENMFWYRQDPGLGLRLIYFSYDVKMKEKGDIPEGYSVSREKKERFSLILESASTNQTSMYLCASSFRGRPPYEQYFGPGTRLTVT.